This T cell receptor (beta chain) was found in a study of Ad26.COV2.S vaccination and SARS-CoV-2 variants. The CDR3 consists of 13 residues. The V and J ends lost 3 bases and 6 bases, in that order; junction bases with no gene match: 3. Only in-frame clones appear in the TCRdb table, and some are missing; sequencing was by immunoSEQ multiplex PCR. The sample includes fewer than 400,000 clones, around 83% of them seen just once. Treatment in this sample: 15 to 20 received Ad26.COV2.S at low or high dose, single or two shots; a few received placebo; per-sample allocation not given. Following the first vaccine or placebo injection, samples were taken on day 63.

The TCR was taken from a person between 18 and 59 years old who received the Ad26.COV2.S COVID-19 vaccine or a placebo. This specimen consisted of peripheral blood, obtained in a trial of Ad26.COV2.S vaccine versus placebo. V gene TRBV12-3 or TRBV12-4 combines with J gene TRBJ2-3; the match to TRBD1 covers 7 bases. The CDR3 sequence: CASSFEQGDTQYF. CDR3 DNA sequence: TGTGCCAGCAGTTTCGAACAGGGGGATACGCAGTATTTT.